This T cell receptor beta chain was identified during a study of cytomegalovirus exposure and HLA in healthy donors (dated by TCRdb to 2016 to 2017). Study-level background: The 700 or so repertoires of the first cohort and the 120 validation repertoires were produced on the same platform, according to a later analysis. The study was designed to test whether signatures of past pathogen exposure could be identified by cataloging public T cell receptors. High-throughput TCR immunosequencing, statistical association of individual TCRs with disease status, and machine learning were combined to predict cytomegalovirus infection status. A separate validation cohort of approximately 120 different subjects was used in addition to the 666-subject first cohort.

The donors belonged to the validation cohort of about 120 subjects, which was separate from the roughly 670-subject first cohort. Study-wide findings and limitations: A total of 150 or so TCR beta chains were listed by the study as associated with cytomegalovirus. While some public TCRs were present in many individuals, most TCR sequences turned up only very rarely across donors. The classifier was reported to diagnose cytomegalovirus status with high specificity and sensitivity in both the original and validation cohorts. A few of the identified cytomegalovirus-associated TCR beta chains were confirmed in vitro to be specific for cytomegalovirus antigens. Of the cluster scores, 90% to 95% were above 0 in a later analysis, which found that TCRs clustered in the first cohort also tended to co-occur in the roughly 130 validation repertoires. A later analysis had no HLA typing for the validation cohort, so co-occurrence there was scored across all 130 or so repertoires. It was suggested by the authors that the approach could potentially be generalized to other disease states and immunological phenotypes.

Libraries were prepared through the immunoSEQ multiplex PCR assay. Regarding the original processing steps: A statistical classification framework was built to diagnose cytomegalovirus status from the catalog of TCR beta chain sequences. Sourced from immuneACCESS, this table was stored by TCRdb with only in-frame sequences that have V and J called. A share of the clones is absent; for the studies checked, an unresolved V gene accounts for under half, and the remainder has no known explanation. V and J calls and clone size are as listed in that table; D and trimming were resolved from the DNA. Within this sample are around 350,000 clones, with 80% to 90% of them counted one time only. The ten most abundant clones make up under 0.9% of the sample. Comments on this clone: What antigen it recognizes has not been identified. No much larger clone exists at a distance of one base, and base qualities are not known.

V is cut back by 0 bases and J by 1 base, with 2 bases in the junction unmatched. According to the germline V gene, CDR1 reads SGDLS and CDR2 reads YYNGEE. CDR3 length: 16 amino acids, cysteine to phenylalanine. Only the CDR3 part of the read is kept: 48 bases, read in frame from the first base. Specimen: PBMCs. The chain joins TRBV9 to TRBJ2-2, with TRBD2 identical over 8 junction bases. This clonotype was obtained from a woman younger than 30 in good health and CMV-seronegative. CDR3 sequence: CASSVGTSGNTGELFF. The DNA sequence follows: TGTGCCAGCAGCGTAGGAACTAGCGGGAACACCGGGGAGCTGTTTTTT. Supplemented by the reference TRBV9 and TRBJ2-2 proteins around the CDR3, the complete variable domain is DSGVTQTPKHLITATGQRVTLRCSPRSGDLSVYWYQQSLDQGLQFLIQYYNGEERAKGNILERFSAQQFPDLHSELNLSSLELGDSALYFCASSVGTSGNTGELFFGEGSRLTVL.